This TCR beta chain is drawn from a study of neurological immune-mediated disorders. Regarding time point: longitudinal time-point 1 (baseline). In this sample, this clonotype turned up a few times. Germline lookup yields CDR1 SQVTM and CDR2 ANQGSEA. V dropped 3 bases and J dropped 4 bases, with 9 bases sitting between them. This CDR3 is 12 amino acids long. TCRdb analysed the 5' RACE reads with MiXCR anew, one entry per CDR3 protein. This sample yields some 60,000 distinct CDR3 sequences, of which roughly a tenth are seen a single time; about 6.6% belongs to the top ten. The material sequenced was PBMCs. The chain recombines TRBV29-1 with TRBJ1-1; tentatively, D is TRBD1 (5 bases). The source of this sequence is a male donor with HTLV-1-associated myelopathy (HAM/TSP). Here the CDR3 DNA reads TGCAGCGTTGACTGGGGCGGCACTGAAGCTTTCTTT. Its translation: CSVDWGGTEAFF.